These 14 T cell receptor beta chains were sequenced from one sample in a study of T cells after yellow fever vaccination. TCRdb passed the 5' RACE reads through MiXCR, listing each CDR3 protein once. The sample lists some 300,000 distinct CDR3 sequences, about 10% occurring once. The sequencing used CD4+ T cells sorted from PBMCs, collected 45 days after the yellow fever booster vaccination. These receptor sequences come from a man between 18 and 35 years old who received the YFV17D yellow fever vaccine.

In its sample, this clonotype was seen a few times. This chain connects TRBV6-2 or TRBV6-3 to TRBJ2-4, with 11 nucleotides matching TRBD2. J lost 6 bases, V lost 4 bases, and 5 bases had no gene match. CDR3 length: 15 amino acids. Germline V gene data show CDR1 as MNHEY and CDR2 as SVGEGT. The CDR3 nucleotides read TGTGCCAGCAGTTTCTCCGGGACTAGCGGAAACATTCAGTACTTC. This gives the protein CASSFSGTSGNIQYF.

This clonotype has at least ten counts. The V gene is TRBV4-3, the J gene TRBJ1-2; D possibly corresponds to TRBD1 (5 bases). CDR1 is LGHNA, CDR2 YSLEER, per germline. There are 16 residues in the CDR3. V lost 0 bases and J 5 bases, leaving 16 bases between the germline ends. CDR3 protein: CASSQDLGGTIYGYTF. Here the CDR3 DNA reads TGCGCCAGCAGCCAAGATTTGGGAGGGACCATTTATGGCTACACCTTC.

This clonotype was counted a few times. The chain is built from TRBV5-1 and TRBJ2-2; D assignment may be TRBD1 or TRBD2 (5 bases each). The CDR3 contains 13 residues. Germline lookup yields CDR1 SGHRS and CDR2 YFSETQ. V lost 2 bases and J 7 bases, leaving 9 bases between the germline ends. The DNA for the CDR3 is TGCGCCAGCAGCTTCGGGGCAGGCGGGGAGCTGTTTTTT. Translating gives CASSFGAGGELFF.

The chain is built from TRBV5-5 and TRBJ1-5; no firm D call. Per the germline V gene, CDR1 is SGHKS and CDR2 is YYEKEE (reference sequence). V shed 1 base and J shed 3 bases, with 8 bases lying between them. The CDR3 has 14 residues. Here the CDR3 DNA reads TGTGCCAGCAGCTTGAGTTTGGTCAATCAGCCCCAGCATTTT. This gives the protein CASSLSLVNQPQHF.

V gene TRBV5-1 combines with J gene TRBJ1-2; maybe TRBD1 (5 bases). V lost 0 bases and J lost 3, with 12 bases in between. The CDR3 is 15 amino acids. Germline V gene lookup returns CDR1 SGHRS and CDR2 YFSETQ. DNA for the CDR3: TGCGCCAGCAGCTTGGCCGGACAAAGTGACTATGGCTACACCTTC. Translation: CASSLAGQSDYGYTF. Variable domain in full (rest from reference TRBV5-1 and TRBJ1-2): KAGVTQTPRYLIKTRGQQVTLSCSPISGHRSVSWYQQTPGQGLQFLFEYFSETQRNKGNFPGRFSGRQFSNSRSEMNVSTLELGDSALYLCASSLAGQSDYGYTFGSGTRLTVV.

This clonotype appeared a few times. The genes are TRBV30 and TRBJ1-2; D gene unclear. V lost 0 bases and J lost 4, with 6 bases in between. This CDR3 has 12 amino acids. Germline CDR1 is GTSNPN and CDR2 is SVGIG (reference sequence). The CDR3 sequence is CAWSVGLYGYTF. CDR3 nucleotides: TGTGCCTGGAGTGTTGGACTCTATGGCTACACCTTC.

This clonotype was counted between two and nine times. V usage is TRBV19 and J usage is TRBJ2-1; weak D call: TRBD2 (5 bases). CDR1 and CDR2 (germline): LNHDA, SQIVND (reference sequence). The CDR3 runs to 14 residues. V shed 6 bases and J shed 6 bases, with 15 bases lying between them. The CDR3 DNA reads TGTGCCAGTAGCCGTCGAGGGCCTGGCAATGAGCAGTTCTTC. Amino acid sequence: CASSRRGPGNEQFF. The full variable domain, with the rest looked up from reference TRBV19 and TRBJ2-1, is DGGITQSPKYLFRKEGQNVTLSCEQNLNHDAMYWYRQDPGQGLRLIYYSQIVNDFQKGDIAEGYSVSREKKESFPLTVTSAQKNPTAFYLCASSRRGPGNEQFFGPGTRLTVL.

This clonotype has only a few counts. This chain links TRBV20-1 with TRBJ1-1, with D possibly TRBD1 on 5 matching bases. Trimming pared 2 bases from V and 6 bases from J, leaving 10 bases between. From germline, CDR1 is DFQATT and CDR2 SNEGSKA (reference sequence). The CDR3 sequence is 12 residues long. CDR3 protein: CSARWGSAEAFF. DNA for the CDR3: TGCAGTGCTAGATGGGGGAGCGCTGAAGCTTTCTTT.

V gene TRBV6-5 combines with J gene TRBJ2-3; D not resolved. CDR1 and CDR2 (germline): MNHEY, SVGAGI. Deletions cut 5 bases from V and 2 bases from J, with 8 bases between. The CDR3 length is 13 residues. DNA for the CDR3: TGTGCCAGCAGTCCCCTCTTCACAGATACGCAGTATTTT. Translation gives CASSPLFTDTQYF.

The genes are TRBV12-3 or TRBV12-4 and TRBJ2-1; the D is unclear. V shed 7 bases and J shed 7 bases, with 11 bases lying between them. This CDR3 contains 12 residues. The CDR3, as DNA: TGTGCCAGCATCCGCAAGGGAAATGAGCAGTTCTTC. Translating gives CASIRKGNEQFF.

This clonotype was observed a handful of times. The rearrangement joins TRBV20-1 to TRBJ2-7; a weak D match, TRBD2 (5 bases). The germline V gene encodes CDR1 DFQATT and CDR2 SNEGSKA (reference sequence). V dropped 6 bases and J dropped 2 bases, with 11 bases sitting between them. The CDR3 contains 12 residues. CDR3 loop: CSARTLTYEQYF. For the CDR3, the DNA is TGCAGTGCGCGGACTCTCACCTACGAGCAGTACTTC.

This clonotype was counted at least ten times. The V gene is TRBV2, the J gene TRBJ1-1; 7 nucleotides agree with TRBD1. The trim removed 7 bases at V and 0 bases at J, leaving 5 bases unmatched. The CDR3 sequence is 14 residues long. Germline V gene sequence: CDR1 SNHLY, CDR2 FYNNEI. CDR3 DNA: TGTGCCAGCACAACGGGACAGTTGAACACTGAAGCTTTCTTT. It encodes CASTTGQLNTEAFF.

This sequence joins TRBV18 and TRBJ1-1; 7 bases line up with TRBD1. CDR1 KGHSH and CDR2 LQKENI come from the germline V gene. The V segment lost 3 bases and the J segment 4 bases; nucleotides outside the gene matches: 8. This CDR3 contains 15 residues. The CDR3 bases are TGTGCCAGCTCACCCCCTCCGACAGGGAGCACTGAAGCTTTCTTT. It is translated as CASSPPPTGSTEAFF.

This clonotype was seen a few times. The V call is TRBV4-1, the J call TRBJ2-4, with a weak D call TRBD2 (5 bases). Germline V gives CDR1 MGHRA, CDR2 YSYEKL. This CDR3 spans 17 amino acids. The ends were cut back, 1 base at V and 1 base at J, with 14 bases in the middle. The CDR3 loop is CASSQGRGHGAKNIQYF. The CDR3 DNA sequence: TGCGCCAGCAGCCAAGGTCGAGGGCACGGGGCCAAAAACATTCAGTACTTC.